Each of the 31 T cell receptor beta chains below was sequenced from the same sample in a study of PD-1 blockade in classical Hodgkin lymphoma. Measured with immunoSEQ multiplex PCR; TCRdb has only the in-frame clones, and not every one. The sample yields 20,000 to 25,000 clones, about three quarters seen once. Regarding time point: cycle 4 day 1 (C4D1), after less than seven weeks of nivolumab. Each patient experienced a relapse that followed autologous stem cell transplantation, and brentuximab vedotin exposure varied. The source material was peripheral blood mononuclear cells (PBMCs), sampled before the fourth cycle of nivolumab. These receptors all stem from a human donor with classical Hodgkin lymphoma.

This chain joins TRBV19 and TRBJ1-1; possible D gene TRBD1, 5 bases. CDR1 and CDR2 (germline): LNHDA, SQIVND (reference sequence). The CDR3 is 14 amino acids. V gave up 4 bases and J gave up 1 base, with 10 bases separating them. The CDR3 loop reads CASSRGGANTEAFF. In DNA form, the CDR3 reads TGTGCCAGTAGTAGGGGTGGGGCGAACACTGAAGCTTTCTTT. The full variable domain, rest sourced from reference TRBV19 and TRBJ1-1, is DGGITQSPKYLFRKEGQNVTLSCEQNLNHDAMYWYRQDPGQGLRLIYYSQIVNDFQKGDIAEGYSVSREKKESFPLTVTSAQKNPTAFYLCASSRGGANTEAFFGQGTRLTVV.

The chain has TRBV7-2 and TRBJ1-5, with D tentatively TRBD1 (5 bases). The V gene lost 8 bases and the J gene lost 0 bases, with 20 bases spanning the gap. The CDR3 has 17 amino acids. CDR1 SGHTA and CDR2 FQGNSA come from the germline V gene. In nucleotides, the CDR3 is TGTGCCAGCGGGCCCCCCGAAGACAGAAATAGCAATCAGCCCCAGCATTTT. Protein: CASGPPEDRNSNQPQHF.

This clone appeared once. This chain joins TRBV4-1 and TRBJ2-2, with TRBD1 matching over 8 bases. The germline gives CDR1 MGHRA, CDR2 YSYEKL. J lost 6 bases, V lost 4 bases, and 7 bases had no gene match. This CDR3 is built from 15 residues. CDR3 residues: CASSRGQGIPGELFF. CDR3 nucleotide sequence: TGCGCCAGCAGCCGAGGACAGGGTATTCCCGGGGAGCTGTTTTTT.

The chain has TRBV6-1 and TRBJ1-5; weak D call: TRBD1 (6 bases). From germline, CDR1 is MNHNS and CDR2 SASEGT. Trimming took 1 base from V and 3 from J, leaving 13 bases between them. This CDR3 contains 16 residues. CDR3 protein: CASSEDVDSPNQPQHF. In nucleotides, the CDR3 is TGTGCCAGCAGTGAAGATGTGGACAGCCCCAATCAGCCCCAGCATTTT.

V gene TRBV6-1 combines with J gene TRBJ2-7; the match to TRBD2 covers 10 bases. This CDR3 has 17 amino acids. V lost 4 bases and J lost 7; bases outside the gene matches: 16. Germline V gives CDR1 MNHNS, CDR2 SASEGT. The CDR3 region is CASSVGLAFLPGGEQYF. The CDR3, as DNA: TGTGCCAGCAGTGTGGGACTAGCGTTCCTCCCCGGCGGGGAGCAGTACTTC.

V gene TRBV19 combines with J gene TRBJ2-7; 12 nucleotides line up with TRBD2. Germline trimming cut 3 bases from V and 3 bases from J; bases unmatched to any gene: 3. Looked up from germline, CDR1 is LNHDA and CDR2 is SQIVND (reference sequence). The CDR3 runs to 15 residues. DNA for the CDR3: TGTGCCAGTAGTATTGCGACTAGCGGGAGCTACGAGCAGTACTTC. Encoded protein: CASSIATSGSYEQYF.

The chain combines TRBV5-8 with TRBJ2-2; TRBD1 matches 7 bases. J gave up 4 bases and V 4 bases, and 4 bases lay outside the gene matches. This CDR3 region has 14 residues. The germline CDR1 and CDR2 sequences are SGHTS and YDEGEE. The CDR3 DNA sequence: TGTGCCAGCAGCGTACGGGACAGCACCGGGGAGCTGTTTTTT. Amino acid sequence: CASSVRDSTGELFF.

This rearrangement joins TRBV5-1 to TRBJ2-7, with 8 bases that match TRBD2. V was pared by 4 bases and J by 3 bases, with 18 bases of the junction left unmatched. Germline V gene data show CDR1 as SGHRS and CDR2 as YFSETQ. The CDR3 totals 18 residues. CDR3 nucleotide sequence: TGCGCCAGCAGCATTTCACCCGAACGGGCGGGAGGCCGCTACGAGCAGTACTTC. This encodes CASSISPERAGGRYEQYF.

The chain is built from TRBV25-1 and TRBJ2-3; TRBD2 agrees at 8 bases. This CDR3 has 16 amino acids. The ends lost 5 bases at V and 1 base at J; junction bases unmatched: 8. Germline CDR1 reads MGHDK; CDR2 reads SYGVNS. In nucleotides, the CDR3 is TGTGCCAGCAGTCTCCGAGGTAGCGGGGGCACAGATACGCAGTATTTT. Residues: CASSLRGSGGTDTQYF.

The rearrangement uses TRBV6-5 and TRBJ2-7, with 14 bases fitting TRBD2. The CDR3 has 15 amino acids. The trim removed 6 bases at V and 6 bases at J, leaving 7 bases unmatched. Germline loops: CDR1 MNHEY, CDR2 SVGAGI. CDR3 loop: CASRGTSGRLAEQYF. DNA for the CDR3: TGTGCCAGCAGGGGGACTAGCGGGAGACTAGCCGAGCAGTACTTC.

This sequence joins TRBV4-2 and TRBJ2-2, with TRBD2 as a possible D gene (6 bases). The germline V gene has CDR1 LGHNA and CDR2 YNFKEQ. Between the trimmed V and J ends, which lost 0 bases and 4 bases, there was a span of 15 bases. The CDR3 has 17 amino acids. CDR3 DNA: TGTGCCAGCAGCCAAGATGGCGACCAGGGAGGCACCGGGGAGCTGTTTTTT. Residues: CASSQDGDQGGTGELFF.

This clone was seen only once. The gene calls are TRBV6-5 and TRBJ2-1; D is unclear. Germline CDR1 is MNHEY and CDR2 is SVGAGI. The CDR3 is made up of 15 amino acids. Trimming took 4 bases from V and 3 from J, leaving 13 bases between them. Here the CDR3 DNA reads TGTGCCAGCAGTTCTACTTGGGGTGGCTACAATGAGCAGTTCTTC. Its protein is CASSSTWGGYNEQFF.

This clone was observed a handful of times. The J gene is TRBJ2-1, the V gene TRBV4-1, with 8 positions matching TRBD2. CDR3 length equals 15 residues. Germline V gene data show CDR1 as MGHRA and CDR2 as YSYEKL. The junction had 7 bases not matched to a gene; V was cut back by 1 base and J by 8 bases. For the CDR3, the DNA is TGCGCCAGCAGCCAAGGGGGGAACGGGAGGGATGAGCAGTTCTTC. It codes for CASSQGGNGRDEQFF.

The V call is TRBV13, the J call TRBJ2-3; 10 bases map to TRBD2. This CDR3 contains 15 residues. Per the germline V gene, CDR1 is PRHDT and CDR2 is FYEKMQ (reference sequence). Trimming took 4 bases from V and 5 from J; bases not matched to a gene: 6. CDR3 coding DNA: TGTGCCAGCAGCTGGGCTAGCGGGAGTTTAGATACGCAGTATTTT. Translation gives CASSWASGSLDTQYF.

In its sample, this clone was seen a few times. The rearrangement links TRBV5-5 to TRBJ1-2; D gene ambiguous. This CDR3 has 11 amino acids. Trimming pared 5 bases from V and 2 bases from J, leaving 4 bases between. CDR1 SGHKS and CDR2 YYEKEE come from the germline V gene (reference sequence). The CDR3 loop is CASSRNYGYTF. The CDR3 bases are TGTGCCAGCAGTCGGAACTATGGCTACACCTTC.

This sequence joins TRBV28 and TRBJ1-5, with D possibly TRBD1 on 5 matching bases. Trimming pared 8 bases from V and 0 bases from J, leaving 14 bases between. Germline values: CDR1 MDHEN, CDR2 SYDVKM. The CDR3 consists of 15 residues. The CDR3 sequence is CASAGWGYSNQPQHF. CDR3 in DNA: TGTGCCAGCGCCGGATGGGGCTATAGCAATCAGCCCCAGCATTTT.

The chain is built from TRBV10-3 and TRBJ1-1, with D maybe TRBD1 (6 bases). Germline V gene sequence: CDR1 ENHRY, CDR2 SYGVKD. V dropped 6 bases and J dropped 2 bases, with 10 bases sitting between them. The CDR3 has 13 amino acids. The DNA for the CDR3 is TGTGCCATCAGAAGACAGGAAAACACTGAAGCTTTCTTT. Amino acids: CAIRRQENTEAFF.

The V call is TRBV21-1, the J call TRBJ2-7; the DNA was not compared with TRBD2, the D call given in the table. TRBV21-1 is shown as a pseudogene. This CDR3 spans 16 amino acids. The CDR3 nucleotides read TGTGCCAGCAGCAAAAAGCGCGGGACCGGGGACTACGAGCAGTACTTC. It codes for CASSKKRGTGDYEQYF.

Comments on this clone: This sample includes further DNA sequences coding for the same CDR3. The chain is built from TRBV6-5 and TRBJ1-1; D is perhaps TRBD1 (5 bases). CDR3 size: 13 residues. CDR1 MNHEY and CDR2 SVGAGI come from the germline V gene. Trimming pared 4 bases from V and 1 base from J, leaving 7 bases between. The DNA of the CDR3 is TGTGCCAGCAGTTCCGGACAGAACACTGAAGCTTTCTTT. This encodes CASSSGQNTEAFF.

The chain joins TRBV4-2 to TRBJ2-1, with D uncertain. The V and J ends lost 1 base and 4 bases respectively, with 11 bases between them. This CDR3 region has 15 residues. Germline-derived CDR1 and CDR2 are LGHNA and YNFKEQ. In nucleotides, the CDR3 is TGTGCCAGCAGCCAAGTTGGTGCTGAATACAATGAGCAGTTCTTC. Protein sequence: CASSQVGAEYNEQFF.

The gene calls are TRBV6-5 and TRBJ1-5, with D unresolved. The germline gives CDR1 MNHEY, CDR2 SVGAGI. The CDR3 totals 14 residues. Trimming removed 3 bases from V and 7 bases from J, with 13 bases in between. The CDR3 spells CASSYMRAHQPQHF. CDR3 in DNA: TGTGCCAGCAGTTATATGAGGGCCCACCAGCCCCAGCATTTT.

V and J are TRBV10-3 and TRBJ2-2; D not certain. V was clipped by 3 bases and J by 4 bases, with 9 bases between them. The CDR3 consists of 14 residues. CDR1 is ENHRY, CDR2 SYGVKD, per germline. CDR3 in DNA: TGTGCCATCAGTGACATTCTTTTCACCGGGGAGCTGTTTTTT. This codes for CAISDILFTGELFF.

The V gene is TRBV30, the J gene TRBJ2-1, with a tentative D call TRBD1 (5 bases). Germline V gene sequence: CDR1 GTSNPN, CDR2 SVGIG (reference sequence). This CDR3 is 13 amino acids long. Trimming took 3 bases from V and 12 from J, leaving 18 bases between them. The CDR3 reads CAWRVSTGAWQFF. For the CDR3, the DNA is TGTGCCTGGAGGGTATCAACTGGGGCATGGCAGTTCTTC.

The chain has TRBV7-9 and TRBJ2-5; D is possibly TRBD1 (5 bases). This CDR3 comprises 14 residues. V lost 5 bases and J lost 0, with 10 bases in between. Germline CDR1 reads SEHNR; CDR2 reads FQNEAQ (reference sequence). The CDR3 DNA reads as TGTGCCAGCAGCAAACAGGAGTACCAAGAGACCCAGTACTTC. Its protein product is CASSKQEYQETQYF. The full variable domain, completed using reference TRBV7-9 and TRBJ2-5, is DTGVSQNPRHKITKRGQNVTFRCDPISEHNRLYWYRQTLGQGPEFLTYFQNEAQLEKSRLLSDRFSAERPKGSFSTLEIQRTEQGDSAMYLCASSKQEYQETQYFGPGTRLLVL.

This sequence joins TRBV29-1 and TRBJ2-3; 14 bases map to TRBD2. This CDR3 has 18 residues. V was clipped by 3 bases and J by 1 base; unmatched bases: 9. Germline values: CDR1 SQVTM, CDR2 ANQGSEA. This chain's CDR3 is CSVDSLMGLAGGTDTQYF. Here the CDR3 DNA reads TGCAGCGTTGACTCGCTAATGGGACTAGCGGGAGGCACAGATACGCAGTATTTT.

The gene calls are TRBV5-5 and TRBJ2-4; D ambiguous. Germline V lookup: CDR1 SGHKS, CDR2 YYEKEE (reference sequence). The ends were cut back, 4 bases at V and 0 bases at J, with 8 bases in the middle. The CDR3 is 14 residues long. The CDR3 spells CASSQSLAKNIQYF. CDR3 DNA: TGTGCCAGCAGCCAATCCCTAGCCAAAAACATTCAGTACTTC.

This sequence joins TRBV5-4 and TRBJ2-7; TRBD1 agrees at 10 bases. The germline V gene encodes CDR1 SGHNT and CDR2 YYREEE (reference sequence). Unmatched junction bases numbered 6, after V lost 3 bases and J lost 3 bases. This CDR3 comprises 15 residues. CDR3 DNA: TGTGCCAGCAGCTCCCGGGACAGGGGACGCTACGAGCAGTACTTC. Protein product: CASSSRDRGRYEQYF.

The gene calls are TRBV9 and TRBJ2-3, with 8 bases aligning to TRBD1. This CDR3 is 15 amino acids long. Looked up from germline, CDR1 is SGDLS and CDR2 is YYNGEE. V was pared by 3 bases and J by 7 bases, with 10 bases of the junction left unmatched. The CDR3 DNA sequence: TGTGCCAGCAGCGCCAGGGGGCAAGTCAGGAATACGCAGTATTTT. It codes for CASSARGQVRNTQYF.

The chain is built from TRBV27 and TRBJ1-1; no definite D call. The CDR3 runs to 11 residues. Deletions cut 6 bases from V and 1 base from J, with 3 bases between. The germline CDR1 and CDR2 sequences are MNHEY and SMNVEV (reference sequence). CDR3 nucleotide sequence: TGTGCCAGCAGATGGAACACTGAAGCTTTCTTT. It codes for CASRWNTEAFF.

The chain couples TRBV7-6 to TRBJ2-5, with TRBD2 as a possible D gene (6 bases). Germline V gene data show CDR1 as SGHVS and CDR2 as FNYEAQ. The CDR3 loop spans 12 amino acids. The V end was cut by 2 bases, the J end by 5 bases, with 6 bases between. The CDR3 loop is CASSLSGETQYF. CDR3 DNA sequence: TGTGCCAGCAGCTTAAGCGGGGAGACCCAGTACTTC.

The rearrangement uses TRBV19 and TRBJ2-3, with 9 bases matching TRBD1. Losses at the gene ends were 5 bases for V and 4 bases for J; bases not matched to a gene: 7. The CDR3 is 15 residues long. In germline, CDR1 is LNHDA, CDR2 SQIVND (reference sequence). CDR3: CASSPRDRVADTQYF. CDR3 sequence (DNA): TGTGCCAGTAGTCCCCGGGACAGGGTTGCAGATACGCAGTATTTT.